The entry that follows covers one TCR beta chain sequence. Its recognized antigen is unknown. Base qualities are not provided; no much larger clone lies one nucleotide away. This sample was included in a study of blood T cell repertoires in COVID-19 (dated by TCRdb to about 2020). Turning to the overall study: Collaborator samples came from the United States, Italy and Spain and covered acute and convalescent phases of COVID-19. The material from the prospective study consisted of cDNA or gDNA derived from T cells, B-cell-depleted T cells, or PBMCs. The dataset comprised deeply sampled blood TCRbeta repertoires from subjects exposed to, actively infected with, or recovered from COVID-19. The samples were drawn from two sources: the first 160 participants of the ongoing ImmuneRACE study, and fewer than 1,500 subjects contributed by 6 global collaborators. Sample metadata almost always included a de-identified subject ID, COVID-19 status, age in years and sex. Where HLA class I and class II types were available, the types were taken from metadata supplied by the sample provider, not from assay-based typing. The repertoires were released in a freely available public database intended as a resource for research on the immune response to SARS-CoV-2.

Results the study describes overall, beyond this receptor: The amount of clinical and demographic metadata varied by source and participant and was provided uncurated.

TCRbeta CDR3 regions were amplified from genomic DNA using the immunoSEQ Assay, a bias-controlled multiplex PCR. As for how the authors treated the data: Within the assay, amplification of reference gene primers was used to estimate how many nucleated cells each sample contained. To quantify the absolute abundance of each unique TCRbeta CDR3 rearrangement, sequence reads were collapsed and filtered. For each sample, productive Simpson clonality was calculated as the square root of Simpson's diversity index across productive rearrangements. As stored in TCRdb, this immuneACCESS dataset retains in-frame rearrangements with V and J assigned. A fraction of the clones does not appear; measured against another copy, unresolved V genes explain less than half of the discrepancy, and the remainder lacks a known reason. Clone size and V and J calls were adopted from that table, with D and trimming inferred from the DNA. This sample lists about 55,000 clones; roughly four fifths were detected once. Jointly, the top ten make up 1.5% to 2% of the sample.

Whole blood was collected in K2EDTA tubes by collaborating institutions according to the institutions' own protocols. For TCRbeta analysis, collaborators shipped samples as frozen whole blood, isolated PBMCs, or DNA extracted from either of those sample types. The sequence was obtained from a woman in her sixties or seventies with acute or convalescent COVID-19. Sequenced material: peripheral blood.

This receptor carries the CDR3 CASSLTWGTGYTF. At the DNA level, the sequence is TGTGCCAGCAGTCTTACGTGGGGCACTGGCTACACCTTC. The chain was built from TRBV27 and TRBJ1-2; the D region possibly corresponds to TRBD1 (5 bases align). From its cysteine to its phenylalanine, the CDR3 spans 13 amino acids. The CDR3 DNA has 39 bases and is translated from base 1. The V end loses 5 bases and the J end loses 7 bases, and a stretch of 14 bases separates them. The germline V gene (reference sequence) gives CDR1 as MNHEY and CDR2 as SMNVEV.